The rows below give T cell receptor beta chains drawn from one sample of a study of OX40 agonist ivuxolimab in advanced cancers. Data came from immunoSEQ multiplex PCR; TCRdb stores just in-frame clones and leaves some out. Among roughly 46,000 clones, about 88% were seen once, and the ten largest hold about 0.64%. Sequencing was performed on CD4+ or CD8+ T cells sorted from blood, taken in a trial of the OX40 agonist ivuxolimab. The receptors stem from an adult with an advanced solid tumor such as melanoma, head and neck, liver or kidney cancer. Each CDR3 is given with its conserved first and last residue. The order of the fields is J gene, clone size, V gene, D gene, CDR3 DNA, CDR3 protein. The D gene is left open where the match is weak. The size field is filled for only some rows; it gives once, few, many or a size class.

J: TRBJ2-3
size: .
V: TRBV7-2
D: .
DNA: TGTGCCAGCAGCGGATGGCGGGGATACGGGGATACTACGCAGTATTTT
CDR3: CASSGWRGYGDTTQYF

J: TRBJ1-3
size: .
V: TRBV27
D: TRBD1
DNA: TGTGCCAGCAGTTCGACAGGGGGCTCTGGAAACACCATATATTTT
CDR3: CASSSTGGSGNTIYF

J: TRBJ2-1
size: .
V: TRBV6-5
D: .
DNA: TGTGCCAGCAGTTACTTCTACGGGGCTGAGCAGTTCTTC
CDR3: CASSYFYGAEQFF

J: TRBJ2-7
size: .
V: TRBV5-1
D: .
DNA: TGCGCCAGCAGCTTGGGGCCGGGAATCTACGAGCAGTACTTC
CDR3: CASSLGPGIYEQYF

J: TRBJ1-5
size: .
V: TRBV6-5
D: .
DNA: TGTGCCAGCAGGCAGGACGGGCGGCAGCCCCAGCATTTT
CDR3: CASRQDGRQPQHF

J: TRBJ1-3
size: .
V: TRBV11-3
D: .
DNA: TGTGCCAGCAGCTCCCCTCGGGGCGTACTCTCTGGAAACACCATATATTTT
CDR3: CASSSPRGVLSGNTIYF

J: TRBJ1-4
size: .
V: TRBV19
D: .
DNA: TGTGCCAGTAGCAAGGGGGACCGCATTGCTAATGAAAAACTGTTTTTT
CDR3: CASSKGDRIANEKLFF

J: TRBJ2-7
size: .
V: TRBV9
D: TRBD1
DNA: TGTGCCAGCAGCAGACGACAGGGTCACGACGTCTACGAGCAGTACTTC
CDR3: CASSRRQGHDVYEQYF

J: TRBJ2-7
size: .
V: TRBV4-1
D: TRBD2
DNA: TGCGCCAGCAGCCAAGAGGGGACTAGCGGGAGCGAGCAGTACTTC
CDR3: CASSQEGTSGSEQYF

J: TRBJ2-2
size: .
V: TRBV5-1
D: TRBD2
DNA: TGCGCCAGCAGCTTGAGCGGGAGGGTGCCCGGGGAGCTGTTTTTT
CDR3: CASSLSGRVPGELFF

J: TRBJ2-1
size: .
V: TRBV6-5
D: .
DNA: TGTGCCAGCAGTGAACGGGAAGGGCGGTTCTTC
CDR3: CASSEREGRFF

J: TRBJ2-5
size: .
V: TRBV6-5
D: TRBD1
DNA: TGTGCCAGCACCGAGGGACAGCAAGAGACCCAGTACTTC
CDR3: CASTEGQQETQYF

J: TRBJ2-3
size: .
V: TRBV10-2
D: .
DNA: TGCGCCAGCAGTGTCCAGATCACAGATACGCAGTATTTT
CDR3: CASSVQITDTQYF

J: TRBJ2-5
size: .
V: TRBV10-2
D: TRBD1
DNA: TGCGCCAGCAGTGAGTGGACAGGGTGGGAGACCCAGTACTTC
CDR3: CASSEWTGWETQYF

J: TRBJ2-5
size: .
V: TRBV14
D: TRBD2
DNA: TGTGCCAGCAGCCAAGATCTTCCCGGGGGGGAGACCCAGTACTTC
CDR3: CASSQDLPGGETQYF

J: TRBJ1-1
size: few
V: TRBV5-5
D: .
DNA: TGTGCCAGCAGCTTGGTTCGGGGAGCCGAGAACACTGAAGCTTTCTTT
CDR3: CASSLVRGAENTEAFF

J: TRBJ2-3
size: once
V: TRBV30
D: .
DNA: TGTGCCTGGAGTCACAGGAAACTCACAGATACGCAGTATTTT
CDR3: CAWSHRKLTDTQYF

J: TRBJ1-1
size: .
V: TRBV2
D: .
DNA: TGTGCCAGCAGGGGAAGAGGGGGGCGGACTGAAGCTTTCTTT
CDR3: CASRGRGGRTEAFF

J: TRBJ2-2
size: .
V: TRBV4-2
D: TRBD2
DNA: TGTGCCAGCAGCCAAGTAGGGGCGGGAGGGCCGGCCGGGGAGCTGTTTTTT
CDR3: CASSQVGAGGPAGELFF

J: TRBJ2-6
size: few
V: TRBV27
D: .
DNA: TGTGCCAGCAGCCTCTCTATTGCCTCTGGGGCCAACGTCCTGACTTTC
CDR3: CASSLSIASGANVLTF

J: TRBJ1-3
size: .
V: TRBV7-8
D: TRBD1
DNA: TGTGCCAGCGCCCTGACAGGGGGCTCTGGAAACACCATATATTTT
CDR3: CASALTGGSGNTIYF

J: TRBJ2-7
size: once
V: TRBV6-1
D: .
DNA: TGTGCCAGCAGTGACATACATTACGAGCAGTACTTC
CDR3: CASSDIHYEQYF

J: TRBJ2-7
size: .
V: TRBV5-1
D: TRBD1
DNA: TGCGCCAGCAGCTTGGGGACAGGGGGATCCTACGAGCAGTACTTC
CDR3: CASSLGTGGSYEQYF

J: TRBJ2-2
size: .
V: TRBV5-1
D: TRBD1
DNA: TGCGCCAGCAGCTTGTCCCAGGGGGCCACCGGGGAGCTGTTTTTT
CDR3: CASSLSQGATGELFF

J: TRBJ1-4
size: once
V: TRBV19
D: TRBD1
DNA: TGTGCCAGTACCTCTGGACAGGGGGCTAATGAAAAACTGTTTTTT
CDR3: CASTSGQGANEKLFF

J: TRBJ2-5
size: .
V: TRBV2
D: .
DNA: TGTGCCAGCAGTCCTATGCAAGAGACCCAGTACTTC
CDR3: CASSPMQETQYF

J: TRBJ2-7
size: .
V: TRBV25-1
D: .
DNA: TGTGCCAGCAGTGCTAGCGTAGACTACGAGCAGTACTTC
CDR3: CASSASVDYEQYF

J: TRBJ2-1
size: .
V: TRBV7-8
D: .
DNA: TGTGCCAGCAGCTTAGTACAGGGTGAGAATGAGCAGTTCTTC
CDR3: CASSLVQGENEQFF

J: TRBJ2-3
size: .
V: TRBV5-1
D: .
DNA: TGCGCCAGCAGCTTGAGGGTATCGAGGGCCTTTACAGATACGCAGTATTTT
CDR3: CASSLRVSRAFTDTQYF

J: TRBJ2-7
size: .
V: TRBV6-1
D: .
DNA: TGTGCCAGCAGTGAAAACGCTAGGACGAAGTACTTC
CDR3: CASSENARTKYF

J: TRBJ2-1
size: .
V: TRBV25-1
D: .
DNA: TGTGCCAGCAGTGAAGTATCGTTGGGGGAGCAGTTCTTC
CDR3: CASSEVSLGEQFF

J: TRBJ1-1
size: .
V: TRBV5-1
D: .
DNA: TGCGCCAGCAGCTTGGCGGGGGGCGTTGCCGCTGAAGCTTTCTTT
CDR3: CASSLAGGVAAEAFF

J: TRBJ2-6
size: .
V: TRBV7-9
D: .
DNA: TGTGCCAGCAGCTTAGAGAGCGTCTTAGGGGCCAACGTCCTGACTTTC
CDR3: CASSLESVLGANVLTF

J: TRBJ2-3
size: .
V: TRBV7-9
D: TRBD2
DNA: TGTGCCAGCACCGGGGCGGGAGGGCTTTCGGATACGCAGTATTTT
CDR3: CASTGAGGLSDTQYF

J: TRBJ2-1
size: .
V: TRBV5-4
D: .
DNA: TGTGCCAGCAGCCGTTACAATGAGCAGTTCTTC
CDR3: CASSRYNEQFF

J: TRBJ1-4
size: .
V: TRBV2
D: .
DNA: TGTGCCACTTGGACTAATGAAAAACTGTTTTTT
CDR3: CATWTNEKLFF

J: TRBJ1-2
size: .
V: TRBV2
D: TRBD1
DNA: TGTGCCAGCCCTCGGGCAGGGGGCCATGGCTACACCTTC
CDR3: CASPRAGGHGYTF

J: TRBJ2-1
size: .
V: TRBV4-1
D: .
DNA: TGCGCCAGCAGCCAAGACGAGTGGGGCGGCCGCAATGAGCAGTTCTTC
CDR3: CASSQDEWGGRNEQFF

J: TRBJ2-3
size: .
V: TRBV28
D: .
DNA: TGTGCCAGCAGCTTACAGGGTATAACAGATACGCAGTATTTT
CDR3: CASSLQGITDTQYF

J: TRBJ1-4
size: .
V: TRBV5-1
D: .
DNA: TGCGCCAGCAGCGAGGGACACGGGAGCGAAAAACTGTTTTTT
CDR3: CASSEGHGSEKLFF

J: TRBJ2-1
size: .
V: TRBV7-9
D: TRBD2
DNA: TGTGCCAGCAGCCCCGGGACTAGCGTACCCAATGAGCAGTTCTTC
CDR3: CASSPGTSVPNEQFF

J: TRBJ1-5
size: .
V: TRBV5-5
D: .
DNA: TGTGCCAGCAGCCCCAGGGGTCTGGGGGATCAGCCCCAGCATTTT
CDR3: CASSPRGLGDQPQHF

J: TRBJ1-5
size: .
V: TRBV2
D: .
DNA: TGTGCCAGCAGCCTGGACAGCCGTCTCAATCAGCCCCAGCATTTT
CDR3: CASSLDSRLNQPQHF

J: TRBJ2-1
size: .
V: TRBV5-1
D: .
DNA: TGCGCCAGCAGCCGCCTAGGGGCCAGCTCCTACAATGAGCAGTTCTTC
CDR3: CASSRLGASSYNEQFF

J: TRBJ2-3
size: .
V: TRBV12-1
D: .
DNA: TGTGCCAGCAGCGTCACAGATACGCAGTATTTT
CDR3: CASSVTDTQYF

J: TRBJ1-2
size: .
V: TRBV11-3
D: .
DNA: TGTGCCAGCAGCCCCGGGGGGGACCTTGGCTACACCTTC
CDR3: CASSPGGDLGYTF